The next 25 T cell receptor beta chains were all read from a single sample in a study of blood T cell repertoires in COVID-19. The protocol was immunoSEQ multiplex PCR, while the TCRdb copy is restricted to in-frame clones and leaves out a portion. The table has some 360,000 clones, more than 75% seen once; the top ten hold 2.3%. Source material: peripheral blood. The origin of the receptors is an older woman with COVID-19, enrolled during active disease.

The chain couples TRBV12-3 or TRBV12-4 to TRBJ1-6; D gene uncertain. This CDR3 has 12 amino acids. Trimming pared 6 bases from V and 5 bases from J, leaving 5 bases between. CDR3 bases: TGTGCCAGCAGCCCCGATAATTCACCCCTCCACTTT. Translated: CASSPDNSPLHF.

This chain uses TRBV2 with TRBJ1-1; no definite D call. There are 12 residues in the CDR3. The V end lost 4 bases, the J end lost 5 bases, and 8 bases lay between the germline ends. Germline CDR1 and CDR2: SNHLY and FYNNEI. The CDR3 coding sequence is TGTGCCAGCAGTGGCGAGAGGACTGAAGCTTTCTTT. Translation gives CASSGERTEAFF.

This clone was recorded only once. This sequence joins TRBV7-2 and TRBJ2-1; TRBD1 matches 9 bases. The CDR3 contains 15 residues. V was pared by 8 bases and J by 9 bases, with 14 bases of the junction left unmatched. Germline V gene sequence: CDR1 SGHTA, CDR2 FQGNSA. CDR3 coding DNA: TGTGCCAGCCGTCTGGACAGGGGAATAGGGGGTGAGCAGTTCTTC. Translation gives CASRLDRGIGGEQFF.

The gene calls are TRBV7-9 and TRBJ1-4; 9 positions match TRBD1. The CDR3 is 17 residues long. V shed 5 bases, J shed 4 bases, and the junction held 11 bases outside the gene matches. CDR1 SEHNR and CDR2 FQNEAQ come from the germline V gene (reference sequence). The chain's CDR3 is CASSPRGGTGLNEKLFF. The CDR3 nucleotides are TGTGCCAGCAGCCCGAGGGGCGGGACAGGGCTTAATGAAAAACTGTTTTTT.

The chain has TRBV5-5 and TRBJ2-3, with TRBD1 identical over 7 bases. After removal of 1 base from V and 1 base from J, the junction contained 9 bases not matched to a gene. Per the germline V gene, CDR1 is SGHKS and CDR2 is YYEKEE (reference sequence). CDR3 length: 17 amino acids. CDR3: CASSLRTGWDGTDTQYF. The CDR3 DNA is TGTGCCAGCAGCTTGCGGACAGGTTGGGATGGCACAGATACGCAGTATTTT.

This chain connects TRBV7-3 to TRBJ2-1; 8 bases are a match to TRBD2. The junction had 3 bases not matched to a gene; V was cut back by 2 bases and J by 3 bases. CDR3 size: 15 residues. The germline V gene encodes CDR1 SGHTA and CDR2 FQGTGA. The CDR3 nucleotides are TGTGCCAGCAGCTTAGTAGCGGGAATCTACAATGAGCAGTTCTTC. It encodes CASSLVAGIYNEQFF.

The rearrangement joins TRBV6-5 to TRBJ2-5; D is unclear. Germline CDR1 MNHEY, CDR2 SVGAGI. CDR3 size: 14 residues. V lost 2 bases and J 5 bases, leaving 12 bases between the germline ends. The CDR3 DNA follows: TGTGCCAGCAGTTACGGTCGGTTATCGGAGACCCAGTACTTC. It is translated as CASSYGRLSETQYF.

V usage is TRBV11-1 and J usage is TRBJ2-2; maybe TRBD2 (5 bases). The CDR3 is 15 amino acids. Germline values: CDR1 SGHAT, CDR2 FQDESV (reference sequence). V gave up 3 bases and J gave up 0 bases, with 8 bases separating them. In DNA, the CDR3 is TGTGCCAGCAGCTTTTACGGGACGAACACCGGGGAGCTGTTTTTT. This sequence encodes CASSFYGTNTGELFF.

The V and J genes are TRBV5-5 and TRBJ2-1; TRBD2 matches at 8 bases. V gave up 4 bases and J gave up 4 bases; unmatched junction bases: 10. There are 16 residues in the CDR3. Germline V gene data show CDR1 as SGHKS and CDR2 as YYEKEE (reference sequence). CDR3 nucleotide sequence: TGTGCCAGCAGCGGGGTGGTAGCGGGGAGTTACAATGAGCAGTTCTTC. Amino acid sequence: CASSGVVAGSYNEQFF. The variable domain in full, with the rest retrieved from reference TRBV5-5 and TRBJ2-1, is DAGVTQSPTHLIKTRGQQVTLRCSPISGHKSVSWYQQVLGQGPQFIFQYYEKEERGRGNFPDRFSARQFPNYSSELNVNALLLGDSALYLCASSGVVAGSYNEQFFGPGTRLTVL.

This rearrangement joins TRBV11-2 to TRBJ2-7; D is ambiguous. Germline values: CDR1 SGHAT, CDR2 FQNNGV. This CDR3 comprises 13 residues. Trimming cost V 7 bases and J 3 bases, with 13 bases left between them. The CDR3 sequence is CASTLTAYYEQYF. The CDR3 DNA sequence: TGTGCCAGCACTCTAACTGCTTACTACGAGCAGTACTTC.

The V call is TRBV7-6, the J call TRBJ1-1; 10 bases match TRBD1. The germline V gene encodes CDR1 SGHVS and CDR2 FNYEAQ. V was pared by 5 bases and J by 4 bases, with 7 bases of the junction left unmatched. This CDR3 region has 15 residues. CDR3 DNA: TGTGCCAGCAGCCCGAGACAGGGGGCCAGCACTGAAGCTTTCTTT. Translation: CASSPRQGASTEAFF.

This clone has a single count. CDR3: CASSLVAGPYNYGYTF. The CDR3 bases are TGTGCCAGCAGCTTAGTGGCAGGGCCTTATAACTATGGCTACACCTTC. The chain has TRBV11-2 and TRBJ1-2; D might be TRBD1 (5 bases). The V gene's germline CDR1 is SGHAT and CDR2 FQNNGV. Trimming pared 1 base from V and 1 base from J, leaving 13 bases between. The CDR3 has 16 residues.

The rearrangement links TRBV28 to TRBJ1-6; 9 bases agree with TRBD1. CDR1 is MDHEN, CDR2 SYDVKM, per germline. The trim removed 10 bases at V and 10 bases at J, leaving 11 bases unmatched. The CDR3 length is 14 residues. The CDR3 spells CATGRTGVYSPLHF. The CDR3 DNA reads TGTGCCACGGGGCGGACAGGGGTTTACTCACCCCTCCACTTT.

The CDR3 protein is CASSLVPESNEQFF. The CDR3 nucleotides read TGCGCCAGCAGCTTGGTCCCGGAGTCTAATGAGCAGTTCTTC. The rearrangement links TRBV5-1 to TRBJ2-1; D is uncertain. Germline loops: CDR1 SGHRS, CDR2 YFSETQ. This CDR3 region has 14 residues. The V end was cut by 0 bases, the J end by 7 bases, with 11 bases between.

The rearrangement uses TRBV19 and TRBJ1-2; 12 bases line up with TRBD1. J lost 6 bases, V lost 5 bases, and 16 bases had no gene match. The germline V gene has CDR1 LNHDA and CDR2 SQIVND (reference sequence). This CDR3 has 18 residues. CDR3 DNA: TGTGCCAGTAGTGGCCGGGACTTTAGGGACAGGGGGCGAGATGGCTACACCTTC. Amino acids: CASSGRDFRDRGRDGYTF.

The chain employs TRBV11-1 and TRBJ2-7, with D possibly being TRBD2 (6 bases). Germline loops: CDR1 SGHAT, CDR2 FQDESV (reference sequence). The CDR3 runs 15 residues. V lost 5 bases and J 5 bases, leaving 19 bases between the germline ends. Here the CDR3 reads CASSRVAVPLNEQYF. Here the CDR3 DNA reads TGTGCCAGCAGCCGCGTAGCGGTCCCCCTCAACGAGCAGTACTTC.

The V and J genes are TRBV5-4 and TRBJ1-2, with unresolved D. The V gene's germline CDR1 is SGHNT and CDR2 YYREEE (reference sequence). This CDR3 is built from 16 residues. V lost 3 bases to trimming and J lost 1 base, with 16 bases between them. The DNA for the CDR3 is TGTGCCAGCAGCTCGGGCGGGATGGCCAATAACTATGGCTACACCTTC. Protein product: CASSSGGMANNYGYTF.

The J gene is TRBJ2-5, the V gene TRBV7-9; 9 nucleotides line up with TRBD2. The V segment lost 5 bases and the J segment 3 bases; nucleotides outside the gene matches: 7. The CDR3 covers 15 residues. The germline gives CDR1 SEHNR, CDR2 FQNEAQ (reference sequence). CDR3 sequence: CASSPDSSGEETQYF. The DNA for the CDR3 is TGTGCCAGCAGCCCGGACTCTAGCGGGGAAGAGACCCAGTACTTC.

This clone was observed a few times. The V call is TRBV10-3, the J call TRBJ1-5; tentative D call: TRBD1 (6 bases). V lost 0 bases and J lost 5, with 11 bases in between. This CDR3 is 15 amino acids long. Germline CDR1 is ENHRY and CDR2 is SYGVKD. The CDR3 DNA is TGTGCCATCAGTGAGTCGGAAGGGGGTTATCAGCCCCAGCATTTT. As protein: CAISESEGGYQPQHF.

V gene TRBV5-1 combines with J gene TRBJ1-6; D gene uncertain. The CDR3 has 14 residues. CDR1 SGHRS and CDR2 YFSETQ come from the germline V gene. V shed 8 bases and J shed 8 bases, with 17 bases lying between them. Here the CDR3 DNA reads TGCGCCAGTTGCTTCGGACTAGGAGATTCACCCCTCCACTTT. It is translated as CASCFGLGDSPLHF.

The chain couples TRBV12-3 or TRBV12-4 to TRBJ2-5; D is uncertain. This CDR3 has 12 residues. V was shortened by 6 bases and J by 1 base, with 6 bases between the two germline ends. The CDR3 nucleotides read TGTGCCAGCAGCTTTATCCAAGAGACCCAGTACTTC. This codes for CASSFIQETQYF.

CDR3 nucleotide sequence: TGTGCCAGCAGTTTTTCCGAGTATGGCTACACCTTC. Translated, it gives CASSFSEYGYTF. This rearrangement joins TRBV28 to TRBJ1-2, with D unresolved. The germline gives CDR1 MDHEN, CDR2 SYDVKM. The V end lost 3 bases, the J end lost 5 bases, and 7 bases lay between the germline ends. The CDR3 totals 12 residues.

The chain uses TRBV19 and TRBJ2-6; D possibly corresponds to TRBD1 (5 bases). Trimming stripped 3 bases from V and 3 bases from J, with 12 bases between. From germline, CDR1 is LNHDA and CDR2 SQIVND (reference sequence). The CDR3 covers 16 residues. CDR3 amino acids: CASSIRAGFGANVLTF. Here the CDR3 DNA reads TGTGCCAGTAGTATCCGGGCAGGGTTTGGGGCCAACGTCCTGACTTTC.

V is TRBV9 and J is TRBJ2-7; a possible D gene is TRBD2 (6 bases). The ends were cut back, 3 bases at V and 6 bases at J, with 10 bases in the middle. Germline CDR1 is SGDLS and CDR2 is YYNGEE. The CDR3 has 12 residues. CDR3 loop: CASSAGGFEQYF. In DNA, the CDR3 is TGTGCCAGCAGCGCAGGAGGGTTCGAGCAGTACTTC.

The chain links TRBV2 to TRBJ2-3; 10 nucleotides line up with TRBD1. Looked up from germline, CDR1 is SNHLY and CDR2 is FYNNEI. This CDR3 comprises 15 residues. The J segment lost 2 bases and the V segment lost 4 bases, leaving 3 bases of the junction unmatched. CDR3 sequence (DNA): TGTGCCAGCAGTGGACAGGGGGCTCACACAGATACGCAGTATTTT. It translates to CASSGQGAHTDTQYF.